Each of the 9 T cell receptor beta chains below was sequenced from the same sample in a study of blood T cell repertoires in COVID-19. Here immunoSEQ multiplex PCR was the method, and the copy in TCRdb shows in-frame clones only, minus some. The data show 220,000 or so clones, almost 90% seen once. The material sequenced was PBMCs or T cells enriched from blood (not recorded which). The receptors originated from a woman aged 50 to 60 with acute COVID-19.

V is TRBV4-1 and J is TRBJ2-7; the match to TRBD1 covers 7 bases. Germline-derived CDR1 and CDR2 are MGHRA and YSYEKL. V was clipped by 1 base and J by 4 bases; unmatched bases: 7. CDR3 length: 15 amino acids. CDR3 nucleotide sequence: TGCGCCAGCAGCCAAGCGGTACAGGGGCCATACGAGCAGTACTTC. This encodes CASSQAVQGPYEQYF.

V and J are TRBV7-3 and TRBJ2-1; 9 bases line up with TRBD2. CDR1 and CDR2 from the germline V gene are SGHTA and FQGTGA. This CDR3 has 15 residues. V lost 5 bases and J lost 4; bases outside the gene matches: 6. As DNA, the CDR3 is TGTGCCAGCAGCCCTAGCGGGGAAGATTACAATGAGCAGTTCTTC. As protein: CASSPSGEDYNEQFF. Full variable domain (rest looked up from reference TRBV7-3 and TRBJ2-1): GAGVSQTPSNKVTEKGKYVELRCDPISGHTALYWYRQSLGQGPEFLIYFQGTGAADDSGLPNDRFFAVRPEGSVSTLKIQRTERGDSAVYLCASSPSGEDYNEQFFGPGTRLTVL.

The chain recombines TRBV4-1 with TRBJ1-1; possible D gene TRBD1, 5 bases. CDR1 is MGHRA and CDR2 is YSYEKL in the germline V gene. The CDR3 has 16 amino acids. The V end lost 0 bases, the J end lost 0 bases, and 11 bases lay between the germline ends. The CDR3 protein is CASSQDYAGLNTEAFF. The CDR3 DNA sequence: TGCGCCAGCAGCCAAGATTATGCAGGGCTGAACACTGAAGCTTTCTTT.

The rearrangement joins TRBV5-1 to TRBJ1-4, with D perhaps matching TRBD1 (6 bases). V lost 0 bases, J lost 7 bases, and 10 bases lay in between. The CDR3 has 14 amino acids. CDR1 is SGHRS, CDR2 YFSETQ, per germline. CDR3 bases: TGCGCCAGCAGCTTGGAAAGGGGGGGTGAAAAACTGTTTTTT. Its protein is CASSLERGGEKLFF.

This chain joins TRBV6-5 and TRBJ1-2, with D perhaps matching TRBD1 (5 bases). The CDR3 sequence is 16 residues long. Deletions cut 0 bases from V and 2 bases from J, with 13 bases between. From germline, CDR1 is MNHEY and CDR2 SVGAGI. Here the CDR3 DNA reads TGTGCCAGCAGTTACTCGACCCCCTGGGGCAACTATGGCTACACCTTC. It codes for CASSYSTPWGNYGYTF.

This chain connects TRBV19 to TRBJ2-1, with 14 positions matching TRBD2. There are 18 residues in the CDR3. After removal of 7 bases from V and 4 bases from J, the junction contained 12 bases not matched to a gene. The germline gives CDR1 LNHDA, CDR2 SQIVND (reference sequence). The CDR3 protein is CASMRTSGRSSSYNEQFF. The CDR3, as DNA: TGTGCCAGTATGCGGACTAGCGGGAGGTCCTCGAGTTACAATGAGCAGTTCTTC.

This clone appeared once. V usage is TRBV2 and J usage is TRBJ2-1; 9 nucleotides match TRBD1. Per the germline V gene, CDR1 is SNHLY and CDR2 is FYNNEI. The CDR3 spans 15 residues. Trimming removed 6 bases from V and 2 bases from J; junction bases left unmatched: 5. CDR3 in amino acids: CASSNDRGAYNEQFF. In DNA, the CDR3 is TGTGCCAGCAGCAACGACAGGGGGGCCTACAATGAGCAGTTCTTC.

This chain links TRBV19 with TRBJ1-2, with 7 bases matching TRBD1. In germline, CDR1 is LNHDA, CDR2 SQIVND (reference sequence). V shed 6 bases and J 0 bases; nucleotides not matched to a gene: 4. CDR3 length: 14 amino acids. The CDR3 DNA reads as TGTGCCAGTAGCACAACAGGGGCTAACTATGGCTACACCTTC. Translation gives CASSTTGANYGYTF.

The chain links TRBV6-1 to TRBJ2-1; D not certain. Trimming took 2 bases from V and 1 from J, leaving 3 bases between them. Germline V CDR1 and CDR2: MNHNS, SASEGT. The CDR3 contains 13 residues. CDR3 bases: TGTGCCAGCAGTGAACAGTCCTACAATGAGCAGTTCTTC. Its translation: CASSEQSYNEQFF.